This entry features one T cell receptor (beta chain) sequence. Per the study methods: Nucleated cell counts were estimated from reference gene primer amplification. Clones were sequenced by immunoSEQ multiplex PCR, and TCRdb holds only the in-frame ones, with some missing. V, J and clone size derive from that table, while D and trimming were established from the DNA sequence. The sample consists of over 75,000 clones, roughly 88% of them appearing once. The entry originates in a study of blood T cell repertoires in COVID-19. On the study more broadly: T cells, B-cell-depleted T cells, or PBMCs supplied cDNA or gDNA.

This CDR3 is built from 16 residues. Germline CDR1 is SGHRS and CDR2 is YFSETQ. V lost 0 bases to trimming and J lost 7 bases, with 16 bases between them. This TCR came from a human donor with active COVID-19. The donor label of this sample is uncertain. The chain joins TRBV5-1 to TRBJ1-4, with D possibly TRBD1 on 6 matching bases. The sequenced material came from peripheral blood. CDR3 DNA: TGCGCCAGCAGCTTGGCGGGGGGGGCGTCGGTTGAAAAACTGTTTTTT. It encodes CASSLAGGASVEKLFF. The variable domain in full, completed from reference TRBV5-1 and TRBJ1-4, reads KAGVTQTPRYLIKTRGQQVTLSCSPISGHRSVSWYQQTPGQGLQFLFEYFSETQRNKGNFPGRFSGRQFSNSRSEMNVSTLELGDSALYLCASSLAGGASVEKLFFGSGTQLSVL.